The entry that follows covers one TCR beta chain sequence. Its antigen is currently unknown. This sample was taken from a study of T cells in localized non-small cell lung cancer. General study findings and limits: Sequencing covered just one tumor region, so heterogeneity cannot be ruled out. Uninvolved adjacent lung showed peak T cell clonality, exceeding tumor.

Assay: immunoSEQ multiplex PCR; the TCRdb copy retains only in-frame clones and omits some. The table has tens of thousands of clones, around four fifths seen once; the top ten hold roughly 17%. CDR3 length: 13 amino acids. Trimming removed 5 bases from V and 5 bases from J, with 10 bases in between. The germline V gene has CDR1 LNHDA and CDR2 SQIVND (reference sequence). Specimen: peripheral blood mononuclear cells, collected before any cancer treatment. The rearrangement links TRBV19 to TRBJ1-5; D may be TRBD1 (5 bases). The receptor was derived from a man aged 35-69 years with stage III lung adenocarcinoma. The CDR3 reads CASSDSLDQPQHF. In DNA, the CDR3 is TGTGCCAGTAGTGACAGTTTAGATCAGCCCCAGCATTTT.